This T cell receptor (beta chain) was recorded in a study of CD8 T cells in Susac syndrome. CD8+ and CD4+ T cells from blood underwent TCR beta sequencing. Trimming left V 2 bases short and J 2 bases short, with 13 bases between. Germline CDR1 and CDR2: PRHDT and FYEKMQ (reference sequence). CDR3 length: 15 amino acids. An input of about 0.5 to 1 ug of RNA was subjected to reverse transcription using random hexamers. It was immunoSEQ multiplex PCR that amplified TCR beta CDR3 across 54 Vbeta and 13 Jbeta. TCRdb recomputed calls from the immunoSEQ multiplex PCR reads with MiXCR, one row per CDR3 protein. The top ten clones hold 0.2% to 0.25% of a sample with about 150,000 distinct CDR3 sequences, about 94% of them seen once.

This clonotype was obtained from a human donor with multiple sclerosis. Material for sequencing was CD8+ T cells from PBMCs. The gene calls are TRBV13 and TRBJ2-7; the D gene is possibly TRBD2 (6 bases). CDR3 in amino acids: CASSLTISGAYEQYF. CDR3 DNA: TGTGCCAGCAGCTTAACCATTTCGGGGGCCTACGAGCAGTACTTC.